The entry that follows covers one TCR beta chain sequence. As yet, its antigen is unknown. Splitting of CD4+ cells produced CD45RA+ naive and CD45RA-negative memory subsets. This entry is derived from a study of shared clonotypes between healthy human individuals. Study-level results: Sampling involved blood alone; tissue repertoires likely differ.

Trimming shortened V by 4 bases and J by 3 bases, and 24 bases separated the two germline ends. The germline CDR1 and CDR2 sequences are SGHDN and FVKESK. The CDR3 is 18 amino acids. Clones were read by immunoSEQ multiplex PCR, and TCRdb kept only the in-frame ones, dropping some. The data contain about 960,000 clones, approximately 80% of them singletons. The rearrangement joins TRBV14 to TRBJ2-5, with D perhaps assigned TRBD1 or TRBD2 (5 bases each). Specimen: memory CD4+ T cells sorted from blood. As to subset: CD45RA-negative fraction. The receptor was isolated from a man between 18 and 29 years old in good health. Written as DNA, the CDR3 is TGTGCCAGCAGCCCCCTTAAAAAGGGGAGTAGCGTAGAAGAGACCCAGTACTTC. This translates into CASSPLKKGSSVEETQYF.